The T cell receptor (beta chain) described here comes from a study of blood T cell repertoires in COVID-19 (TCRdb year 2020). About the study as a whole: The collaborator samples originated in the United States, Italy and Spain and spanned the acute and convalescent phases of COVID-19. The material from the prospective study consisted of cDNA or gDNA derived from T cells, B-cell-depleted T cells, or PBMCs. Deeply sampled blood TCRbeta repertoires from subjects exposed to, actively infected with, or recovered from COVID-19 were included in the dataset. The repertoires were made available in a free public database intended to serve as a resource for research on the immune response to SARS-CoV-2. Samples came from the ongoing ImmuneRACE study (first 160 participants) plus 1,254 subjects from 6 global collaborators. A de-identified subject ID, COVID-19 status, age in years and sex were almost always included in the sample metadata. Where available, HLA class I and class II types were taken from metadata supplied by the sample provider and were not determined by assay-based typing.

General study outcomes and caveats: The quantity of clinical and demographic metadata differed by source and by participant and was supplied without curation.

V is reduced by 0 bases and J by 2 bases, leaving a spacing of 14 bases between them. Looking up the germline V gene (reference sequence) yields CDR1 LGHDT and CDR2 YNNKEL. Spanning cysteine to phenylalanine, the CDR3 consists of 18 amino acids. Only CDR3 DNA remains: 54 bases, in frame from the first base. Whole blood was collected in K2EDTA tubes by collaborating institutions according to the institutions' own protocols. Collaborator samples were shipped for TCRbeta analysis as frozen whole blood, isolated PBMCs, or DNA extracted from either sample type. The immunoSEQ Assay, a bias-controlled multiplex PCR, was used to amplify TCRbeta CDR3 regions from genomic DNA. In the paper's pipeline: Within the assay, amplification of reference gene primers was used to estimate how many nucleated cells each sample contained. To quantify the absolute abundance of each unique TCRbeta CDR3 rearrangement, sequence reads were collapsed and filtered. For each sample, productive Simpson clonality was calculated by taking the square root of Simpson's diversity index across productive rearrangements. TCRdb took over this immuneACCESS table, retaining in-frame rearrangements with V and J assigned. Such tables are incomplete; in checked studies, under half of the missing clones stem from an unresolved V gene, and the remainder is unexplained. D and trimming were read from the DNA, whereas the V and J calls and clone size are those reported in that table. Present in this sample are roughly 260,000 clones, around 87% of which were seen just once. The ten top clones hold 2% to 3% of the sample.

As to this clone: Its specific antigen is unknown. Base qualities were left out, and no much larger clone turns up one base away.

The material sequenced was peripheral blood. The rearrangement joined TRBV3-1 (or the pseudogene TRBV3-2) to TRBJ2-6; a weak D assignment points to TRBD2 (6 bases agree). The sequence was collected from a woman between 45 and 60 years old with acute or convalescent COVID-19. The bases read TGTGCCAGCAGCCAAGATCAACTAGCCTTTGCTGGGGCCAACGTCCTGACTTTC. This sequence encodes CASSQDQLAFAGANVLTF.